The rows below give T cell receptor beta chains drawn from one sample of a study of control samples from healthy donors and cancer patients. Using immunoSEQ multiplex PCR, the repertoire was profiled, and TCRdb retains in-frame clones only, with some absent. The table lists roughly 100,000 clones, roughly 89% of them singletons, with approximately 3% in the top ten. Specimen: blood. These receptors originate from a human donor in good health. The donor label of this sample is uncertain. The CDR3 runs from the conserved cysteine through the conserved F or W. A D gene is named only where the DNA matches it firmly. Expanded clones are given a class, and other clones once, few, many or no size at all.

cdr3_length j_call clone_size d_call v_call cdr3_aa cdr3_nt
13 TRBJ1-1 . . TRBV7-6 CASSLEQNTEAFF TGTGCCAGCAGCTTAGAACAGAACACTGAAGCTTTCTTT
12 TRBJ1-1 . . TRBV3-1/TRBV3-2 CASSQSSTEAFF TGTGCCAGCAGCCAAAGTTCCACTGAAGCTTTCTTT
12 TRBJ2-3 . . TRBV7-2 CASSPAADTQYF TGTGCCAGCAGTCCCGCAGCAGATACGCAGTATTTT
12 TRBJ1-1 . . TRBV7-2 CASSLVRNEAFF TGTGCCAGCAGCTTAGTAAGGAATGAAGCTTTCTTT
14 TRBJ2-1 . TRBD2 TRBV7-6 CASSLGGLAGGQFF TGTGCCAGCAGCTTAGGGGGACTAGCGGGGGGCCAGTTCTTC
15 TRBJ2-3 . . TRBV3-1/TRBV3-2 CASSQGSSFPDTQYF TGTGCCAGCAGCCAAGGCTCTAGCTTCCCAGATACGCAGTATTTT
17 TRBJ1-4 . . TRBV5-5 CASSSPLTGISNEKLFF TGTGCCAGCAGCTCACCCTTAACCGGGATTTCTAATGAAAAACTGTTTTTT
17 TRBJ1-3 . . TRBV4-1 CASSPQGGERSGNTIYF TGCGCCAGCAGCCCCCAGGGTGGCGAGAGATCTGGAAACACCATATATTTT
15 TRBJ2-1 few . TRBV11-2 CASSLEGLPENEQFF TGTGCCAGCAGCTTAGAGGGCTTACCGGAAAATGAGCAGTTCTTC
13 TRBJ1-5 once . TRBV2 CASGGGNFEPQHF TGTGCCAGCGGAGGAGGGAATTTTGAGCCCCAGCATTTT
14 TRBJ2-1 once . TRBV5-6 CASSLPIQFNEQFF TGTGCCAGCAGCTTGCCCATACAGTTCAATGAGCAGTTCTTC
14 TRBJ1-3 few . TRBV27 CASSLRGSGNTIYF TGTGCCAGCAGTTTAAGGGGTTCTGGAAACACCATATATTTT
14 TRBJ1-1 . TRBD1 TRBV19 CASSDRGSGVGAFF TGTGCCAGTAGTGACAGGGGCTCGGGCGTCGGGGCTTTCTTT
15 TRBJ1-1 . . TRBV5-6 CASSGGPRVDTEAFF TGTGCCAGCAGCGGCGGGCCAAGGGTTGACACTGAAGCTTTCTTT
15 TRBJ1-2 . . TRBV4-1 CASSQEGKFYYGYTF TGCGCCAGCAGCCAAGAAGGGAAATTCTACTATGGCTACACCTTC
17 TRBJ2-2 . . TRBV3-1/TRBV3-2 CASNTLRGGSNTGELFF TGTGCCAGCAACACCCTTCGGGGCGGATCCAACACCGGGGAGCTGTTTTTT
16 TRBJ1-5 . . TRBV12-5 CASGLGAIGGNQPQHF TGTGCTAGTGGTTTGGGAGCAATAGGTGGCAATCAGCCCCAGCATTTT
17 TRBJ1-3 . . TRBV19 CASSIPSLAGSGNTIYF TGTGCCAGTAGTATCCCCTCCCTAGCAGGCTCTGGAAACACCATATATTTT
17 TRBJ2-3 . TRBD2 TRBV6-6 CASSPSGGLVRTDTQYF TGTGCCAGCAGTCCTAGCGGGGGCCTCGTTCGCACAGATACGCAGTATTTT
15 TRBJ2-3 . . TRBV9 CASSVRSSSTDTQYF TGTGCCAGCAGCGTCAGGTCATCTAGCACAGATACGCAGTATTTT
15 TRBJ2-3 . . TRBV6-5 CASSYGGLNSDTQYF TGTGCCAGCAGTTACGGGGGGTTAAATTCGGATACGCAGTATTTT
14 TRBJ2-7 once . TRBV19 CASSMLASQYEQYF TGTGCCAGTAGTATGCTGGCCTCGCAATACGAGCAGTACTTC
15 TRBJ1-2 few . TRBV4-3 CASSQDWQGGYGYTF TGCGCCAGCAGCCAAGATTGGCAGGGCGGCTATGGCTACACCTTC